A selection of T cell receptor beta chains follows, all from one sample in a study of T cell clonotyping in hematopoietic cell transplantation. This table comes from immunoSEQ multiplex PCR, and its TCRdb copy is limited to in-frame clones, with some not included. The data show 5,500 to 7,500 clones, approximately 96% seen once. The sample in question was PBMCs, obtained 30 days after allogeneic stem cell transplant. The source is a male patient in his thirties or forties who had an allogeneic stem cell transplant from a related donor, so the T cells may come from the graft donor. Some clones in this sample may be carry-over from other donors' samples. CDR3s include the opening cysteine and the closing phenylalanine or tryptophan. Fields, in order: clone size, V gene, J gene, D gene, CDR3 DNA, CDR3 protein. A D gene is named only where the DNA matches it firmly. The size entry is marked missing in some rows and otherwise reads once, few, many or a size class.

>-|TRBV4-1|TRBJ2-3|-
TGCGCCAGCAGCCAAGATGCCGGCACAGATACGCAGTATTTT
CASSQDAGTDTQYF
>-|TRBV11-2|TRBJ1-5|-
TGTGCCAGCAGCTTAGATGGGAGACAAGGGTTAAGGAGTCAGCCCCAGCATTTT
CASSLDGRQGLRSQPQHF
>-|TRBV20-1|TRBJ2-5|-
TGCAGTGCTAGACCTAAAGAGACCCAGTACTTC
CSARPKETQYF
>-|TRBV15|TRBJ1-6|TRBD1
TGTGCCACCAGCAGAGACCCGACAGGGGGATCACCCCTCCACTTT
CATSRDPTGGSPLHF
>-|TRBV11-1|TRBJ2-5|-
TGTGCCAGCAGCCAAGACGGCCGGACCGTGAAAAAGACCCAGTACTTC
CASSQDGRTVKKTQYF
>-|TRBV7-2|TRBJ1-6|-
TGTGCCAGCAGCTTGAGCCTTATGACCCTCCACTTT
CASSLSLMTLHF
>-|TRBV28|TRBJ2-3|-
TGTGCCAGCAGTTCCCACGGCGGGGGCCCAAGCACAGATACGCAGTATTTT
CASSSHGGGPSTDTQYF
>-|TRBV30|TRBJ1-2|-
TGTGCCTGGAGCCGCGACTTTAGAACTAACTATGGCTACACCTTC
CAWSRDFRTNYGYTF
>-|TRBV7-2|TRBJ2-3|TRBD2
TGTGCCAGCAGCATGAGGACTAGCGGGGGGGCTCCCCTACAGTATTTT
CASSMRTSGGAPLQYF
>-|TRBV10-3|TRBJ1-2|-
TGTGCCATCAGTGAGTCGCGAGGAAGCGGCTACACCTTC
CAISESRGSGYTF
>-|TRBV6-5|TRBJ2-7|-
TGTGCCAGCAGTTTGGACAGGGAGGGCTACGAGCAGTACTTC
CASSLDREGYEQYF
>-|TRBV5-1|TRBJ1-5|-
TGCGCCAGCAGCTTGGGCGACCACAATCAGCCCCAGCATTTT
CASSLGDHNQPQHF
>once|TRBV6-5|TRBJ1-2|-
TGTGCCAGCAGTTCCACTTGGATGAAGGGTTATGGCTACACCTTC
CASSSTWMKGYGYTF
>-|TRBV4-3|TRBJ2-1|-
TGCGCCAGCAGCCAAGATCCAGGGAGGAATGAGCAGTTCTTC
CASSQDPGRNEQFF
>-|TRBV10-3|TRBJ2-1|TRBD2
TGTGCCATTAGGGGTAGCGGGATATACAATGAGCAGTTCTTC
CAIRGSGIYNEQFF
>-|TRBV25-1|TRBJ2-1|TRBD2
TGTGCCAGCAAGGGTAGCGGGAGTGGCTACAATGAGCAGTTCTTC
CASKGSGSGYNEQFF